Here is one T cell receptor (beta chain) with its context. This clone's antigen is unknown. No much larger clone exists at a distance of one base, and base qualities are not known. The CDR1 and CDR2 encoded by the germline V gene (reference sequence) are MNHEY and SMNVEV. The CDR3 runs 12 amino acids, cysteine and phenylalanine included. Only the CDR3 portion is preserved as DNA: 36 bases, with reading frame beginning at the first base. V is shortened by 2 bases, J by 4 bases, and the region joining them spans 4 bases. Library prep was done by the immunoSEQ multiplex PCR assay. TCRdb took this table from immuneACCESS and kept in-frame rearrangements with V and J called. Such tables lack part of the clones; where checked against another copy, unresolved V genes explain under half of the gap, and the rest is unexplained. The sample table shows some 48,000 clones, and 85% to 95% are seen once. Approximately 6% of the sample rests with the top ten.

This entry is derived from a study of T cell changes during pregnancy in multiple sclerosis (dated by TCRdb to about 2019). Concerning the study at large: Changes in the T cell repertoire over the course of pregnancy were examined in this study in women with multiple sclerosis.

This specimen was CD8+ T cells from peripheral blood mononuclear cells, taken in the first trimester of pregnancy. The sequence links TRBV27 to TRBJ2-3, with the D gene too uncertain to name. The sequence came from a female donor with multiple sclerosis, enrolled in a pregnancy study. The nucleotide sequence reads TGTGCCAGCAGTTTAGGCTCAGATACGCAGTATTTT. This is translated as CASSLGSDTQYF.